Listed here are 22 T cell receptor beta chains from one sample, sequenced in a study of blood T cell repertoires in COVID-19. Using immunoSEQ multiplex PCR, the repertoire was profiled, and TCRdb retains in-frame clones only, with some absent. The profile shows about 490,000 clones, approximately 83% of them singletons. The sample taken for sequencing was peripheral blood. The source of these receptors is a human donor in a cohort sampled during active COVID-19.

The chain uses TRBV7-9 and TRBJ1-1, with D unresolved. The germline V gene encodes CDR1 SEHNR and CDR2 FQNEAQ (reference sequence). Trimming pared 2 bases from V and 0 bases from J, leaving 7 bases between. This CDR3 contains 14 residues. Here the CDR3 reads CASSLSTVNTEAFF. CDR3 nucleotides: TGTGCCAGCAGCTTAAGTACAGTGAACACTGAAGCTTTCTTT.

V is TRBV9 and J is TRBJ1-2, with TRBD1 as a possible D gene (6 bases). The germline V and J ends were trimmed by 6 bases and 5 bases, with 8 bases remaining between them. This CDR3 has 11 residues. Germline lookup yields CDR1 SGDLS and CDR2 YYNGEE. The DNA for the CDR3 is TGTGCCAGCACCACAGGGTATGGCTACACCTTC. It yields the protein CASTTGYGYTF.

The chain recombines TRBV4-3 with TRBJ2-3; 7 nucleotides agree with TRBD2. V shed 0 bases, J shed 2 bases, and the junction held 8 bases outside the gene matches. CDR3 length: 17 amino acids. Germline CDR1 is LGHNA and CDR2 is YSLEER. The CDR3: CASSQDWPSGTTDTQYF. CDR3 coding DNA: TGCGCCAGCAGCCAAGATTGGCCTAGCGGAACCACAGATACGCAGTATTTT.

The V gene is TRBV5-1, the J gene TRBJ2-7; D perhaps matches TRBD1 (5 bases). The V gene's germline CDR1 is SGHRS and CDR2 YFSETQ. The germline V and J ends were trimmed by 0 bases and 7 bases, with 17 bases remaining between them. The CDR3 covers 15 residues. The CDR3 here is CASSLGAGKSWEQYF. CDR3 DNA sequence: TGCGCCAGCAGCTTGGGGGCAGGGAAATCGTGGGAGCAGTACTTC.

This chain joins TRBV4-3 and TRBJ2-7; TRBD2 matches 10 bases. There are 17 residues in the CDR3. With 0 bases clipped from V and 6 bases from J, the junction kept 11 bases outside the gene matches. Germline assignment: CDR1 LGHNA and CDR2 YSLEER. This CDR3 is CASSQELAGDGLSEQYF. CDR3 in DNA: TGCGCCAGCAGCCAAGAGCTAGCGGGAGACGGCCTGTCCGAGCAGTACTTC.

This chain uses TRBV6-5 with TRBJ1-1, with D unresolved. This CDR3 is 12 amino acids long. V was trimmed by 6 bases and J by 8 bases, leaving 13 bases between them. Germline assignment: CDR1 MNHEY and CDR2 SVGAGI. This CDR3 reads CASSRNGREAFF. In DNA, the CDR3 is TGTGCCAGCAGCCGGAACGGGAGAGAAGCTTTCTTT.

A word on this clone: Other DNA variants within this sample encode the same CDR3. The CDR3 region has the DNA TGTGCCAGCTCAACGGGACAGATCTATGGCTACACCTTC. It is translated as CASSTGQIYGYTF. V and J are TRBV18 and TRBJ1-2; 7 nucleotides align to TRBD1. The CDR3 loop spans 13 amino acids. With 5 bases clipped from V and 4 bases from J, the junction kept 4 bases outside the gene matches. The germline V gene has CDR1 KGHSH and CDR2 LQKENI.

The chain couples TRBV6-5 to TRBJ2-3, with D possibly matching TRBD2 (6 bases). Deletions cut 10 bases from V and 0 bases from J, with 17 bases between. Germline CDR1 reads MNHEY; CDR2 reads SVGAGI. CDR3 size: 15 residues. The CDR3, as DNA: TGTGCCACCGCCCGGGACTTCCCTAGCACAGATACGCAGTATTTT. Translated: CATARDFPSTDTQYF.

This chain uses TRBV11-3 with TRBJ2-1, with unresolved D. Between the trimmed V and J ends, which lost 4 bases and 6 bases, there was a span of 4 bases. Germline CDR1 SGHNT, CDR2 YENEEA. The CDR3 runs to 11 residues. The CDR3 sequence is CASSSGNEQFF. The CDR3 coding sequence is TGTGCCAGCAGCTCGGGCAATGAGCAGTTCTTC.

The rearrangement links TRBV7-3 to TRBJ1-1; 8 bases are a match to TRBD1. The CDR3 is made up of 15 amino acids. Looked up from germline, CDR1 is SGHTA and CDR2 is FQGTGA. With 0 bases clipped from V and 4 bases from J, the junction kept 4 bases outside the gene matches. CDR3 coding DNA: TGTGCCAGCAGCTTAACCCGGACAGGGAGCACTGAAGCTTTCTTT. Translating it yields CASSLTRTGSTEAFF.

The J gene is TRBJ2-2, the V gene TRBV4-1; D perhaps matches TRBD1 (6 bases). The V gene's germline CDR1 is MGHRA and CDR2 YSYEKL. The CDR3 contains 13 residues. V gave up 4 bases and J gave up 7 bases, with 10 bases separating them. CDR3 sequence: CASSPDSRGELFF. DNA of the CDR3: TGCGCCAGCAGCCCGGACAGCCGCGGGGAGCTGTTTTTT.

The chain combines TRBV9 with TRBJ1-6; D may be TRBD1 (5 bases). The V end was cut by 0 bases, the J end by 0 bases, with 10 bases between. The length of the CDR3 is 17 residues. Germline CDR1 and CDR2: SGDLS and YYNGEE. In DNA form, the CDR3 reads TGTGCCAGCAGCGTAGAGGGGCATATCTCCTATAATTCACCCCTCCACTTT. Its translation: CASSVEGHISYNSPLHF.

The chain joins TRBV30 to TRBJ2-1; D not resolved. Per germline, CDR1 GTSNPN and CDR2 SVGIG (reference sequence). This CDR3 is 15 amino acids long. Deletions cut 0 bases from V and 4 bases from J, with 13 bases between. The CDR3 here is CAWSVFGLPYNEQFF. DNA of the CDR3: TGTGCCTGGAGTGTATTTGGGCTACCTTACAATGAGCAGTTCTTC. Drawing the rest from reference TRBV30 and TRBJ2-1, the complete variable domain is SQTIHQWPATLVQPVGSPLSLECTVEGTSNPNLYWYRQAAGRGLQLLFYSVGIGQISSEVPQNLSASRPQDRQFILSSKKLLLSDSGFYLCAWSVFGLPYNEQFFGPGTRLTVL.

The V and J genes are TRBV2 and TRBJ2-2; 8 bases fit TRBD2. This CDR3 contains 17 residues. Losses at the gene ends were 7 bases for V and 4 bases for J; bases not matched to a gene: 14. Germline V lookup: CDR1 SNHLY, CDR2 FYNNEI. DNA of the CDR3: TGTGCCAGCAAGAAGGGGGGAGCGGGAGTAGGCACCGGGGAGCTGTTTTTT. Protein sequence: CASKKGGAGVGTGELFF.

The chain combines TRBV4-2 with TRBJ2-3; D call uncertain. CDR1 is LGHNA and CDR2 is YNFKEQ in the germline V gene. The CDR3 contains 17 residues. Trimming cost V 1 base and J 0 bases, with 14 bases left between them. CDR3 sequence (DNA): TGTGCCAGCAGCCAAGGAGAGGCTAGTGTTAGCACAGATACGCAGTATTTT. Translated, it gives CASSQGEASVSTDTQYF.

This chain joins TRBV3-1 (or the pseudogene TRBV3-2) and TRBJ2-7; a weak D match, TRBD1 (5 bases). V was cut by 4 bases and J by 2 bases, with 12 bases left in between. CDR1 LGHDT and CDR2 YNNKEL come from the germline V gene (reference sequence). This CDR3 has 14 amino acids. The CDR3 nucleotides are TGTGCCAGCAGCCCCCAGGGAATCCCCTACGAGCAGTACTTC. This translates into CASSPQGIPYEQYF.

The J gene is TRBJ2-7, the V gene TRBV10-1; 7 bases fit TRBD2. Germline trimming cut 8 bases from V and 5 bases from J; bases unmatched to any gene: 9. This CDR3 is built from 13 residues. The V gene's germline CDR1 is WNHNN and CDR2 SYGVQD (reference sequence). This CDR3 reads CASGGSGGDEQYF. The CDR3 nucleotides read TGCGCCAGCGGCGGGAGTGGTGGCGACGAGCAGTACTTC.

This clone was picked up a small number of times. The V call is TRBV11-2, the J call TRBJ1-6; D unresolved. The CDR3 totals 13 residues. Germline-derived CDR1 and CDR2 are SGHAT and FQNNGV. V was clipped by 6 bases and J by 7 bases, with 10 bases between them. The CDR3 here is CASRKPGNSPLHF. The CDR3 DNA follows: TGTGCCAGCAGAAAGCCAGGAAATTCACCCCTCCACTTT.

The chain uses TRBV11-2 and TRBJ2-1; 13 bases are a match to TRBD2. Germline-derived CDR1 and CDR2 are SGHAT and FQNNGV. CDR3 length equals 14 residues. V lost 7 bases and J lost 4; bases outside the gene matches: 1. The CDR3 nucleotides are TGTGCCAGCAAACTAGCGGGAGGGTACAATGAGCAGTTCTTC. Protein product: CASKLAGGYNEQFF.

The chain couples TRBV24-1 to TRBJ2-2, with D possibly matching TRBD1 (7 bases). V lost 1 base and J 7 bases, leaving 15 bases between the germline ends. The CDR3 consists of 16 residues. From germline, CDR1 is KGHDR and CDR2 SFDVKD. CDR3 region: CATSDLAGGKFGELFF. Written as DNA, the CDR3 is TGTGCCACCAGTGATTTAGCAGGGGGGAAATTCGGGGAGCTGTTTTTT.

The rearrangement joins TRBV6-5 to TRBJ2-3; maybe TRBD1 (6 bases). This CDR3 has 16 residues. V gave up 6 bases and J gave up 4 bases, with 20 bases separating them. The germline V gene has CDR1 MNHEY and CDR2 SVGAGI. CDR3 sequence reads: CASSYPGTFPADTQYF. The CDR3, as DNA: TGTGCCAGCAGCTACCCCGGGACATTCCCCGCAGATACGCAGTATTTT.

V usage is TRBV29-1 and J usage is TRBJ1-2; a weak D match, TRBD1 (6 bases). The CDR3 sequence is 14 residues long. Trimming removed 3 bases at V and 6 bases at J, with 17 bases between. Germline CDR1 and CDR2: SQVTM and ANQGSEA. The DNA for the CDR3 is TGCAGCGTTGATGAGTCCCGGGGGGCAGATGGCTACACCTTC. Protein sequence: CSVDESRGADGYTF.